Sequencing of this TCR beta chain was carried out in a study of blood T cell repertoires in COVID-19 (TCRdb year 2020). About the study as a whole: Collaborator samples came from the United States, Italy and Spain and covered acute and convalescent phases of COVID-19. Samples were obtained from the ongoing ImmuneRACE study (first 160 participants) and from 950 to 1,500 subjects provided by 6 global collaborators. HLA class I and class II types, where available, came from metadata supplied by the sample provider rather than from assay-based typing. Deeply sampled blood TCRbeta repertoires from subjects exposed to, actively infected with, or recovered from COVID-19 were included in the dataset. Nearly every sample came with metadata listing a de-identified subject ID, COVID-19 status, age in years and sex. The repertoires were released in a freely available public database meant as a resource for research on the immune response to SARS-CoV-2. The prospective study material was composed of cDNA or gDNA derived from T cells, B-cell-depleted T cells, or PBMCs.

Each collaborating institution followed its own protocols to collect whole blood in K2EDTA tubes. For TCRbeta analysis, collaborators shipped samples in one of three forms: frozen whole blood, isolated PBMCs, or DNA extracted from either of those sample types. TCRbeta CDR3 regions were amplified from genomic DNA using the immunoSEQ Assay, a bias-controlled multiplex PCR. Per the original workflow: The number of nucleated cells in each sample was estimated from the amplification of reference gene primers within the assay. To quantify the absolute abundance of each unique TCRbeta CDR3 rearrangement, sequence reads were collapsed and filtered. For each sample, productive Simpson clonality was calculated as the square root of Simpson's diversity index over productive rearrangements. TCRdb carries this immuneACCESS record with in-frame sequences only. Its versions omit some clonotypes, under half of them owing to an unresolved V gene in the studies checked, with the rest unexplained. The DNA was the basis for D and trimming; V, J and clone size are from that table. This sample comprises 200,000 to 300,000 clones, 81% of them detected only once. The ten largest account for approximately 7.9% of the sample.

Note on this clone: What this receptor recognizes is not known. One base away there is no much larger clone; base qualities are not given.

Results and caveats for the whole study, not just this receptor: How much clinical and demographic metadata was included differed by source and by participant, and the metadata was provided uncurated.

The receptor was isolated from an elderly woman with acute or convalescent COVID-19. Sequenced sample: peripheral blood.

This receptor carries the CDR3 CASSFRRGGSEAFF. In nucleotide form, the sequence is TGTGCCAGCAGCTTCCGACGGGGGGGCTCTGAAGCTTTCTTT. The V gene is TRBV7-9 and the J gene is TRBJ1-1, and TRBD1 may be the D gene, going by 6 matching bases. For CDR1 and CDR2, the germline V gene (reference sequence) lists SEHNR and FQNEAQ. Between the V and J ends, shortened by 3 bases and 6 bases respectively, the junction contains 14 bases. Its CDR3 holds 14 amino acids, cysteine through phenylalanine. Left in the record is the CDR3 DNA by itself, 42 bases read in frame from the first base.